This T cell receptor beta chain was documented in a study of T cells in localized non-small cell lung cancer (dated by TCRdb to 2019 to 2021). With regard to the full study: Comparing tumors with uninvolved tumor-adjacent lungs, the study looked at the T cell repertoires of fewer than 250 patients with early-stage NSCLC. The cohort consisted of around 250 treatment-naive NSCLC patients whose localized lung tumors had been resected. Of the NSCLC patients, 129 were male and some 97 were female, and the mean age was about 69 years.

Taken from the germline V gene, the CDR1 and CDR2 loops are MNHNS and SASEGT. The CDR3 contains 15 residues, cysteine and phenylalanine counted. The DNA shown is the 45-base CDR3, in frame from base 1. Trimmed from V: 5 bases; trimmed from J: 1 base; junction bases lacking a gene match: 5. TCR beta CDR3 regions were sequenced from DNA using the immunoSEQ Assay. The authors' analysis ran thus. T cell density was computed as TCR beta template counts normalized to usable DNA estimated by amplifying housekeeping genes. Using the preseqR package, richness was estimated by extrapolating to 120,000 templates for tissue samples and 400,000 templates for PBMC samples. Clonality was taken to be one minus Pielou's evenness. Differential abundance testing on productive amino-acid clonotypes, with a minimum total count of 5 and an alpha of 0.1, was used to identify tissue-enriched TCRs. Repertoire overlap between compartments was quantified with the Jaccard Index and Morisita Overlap Index. GLIPH clustered TCR beta CDR3s with public tetramer-defined viral CDR3s; viral motifs required at least three viral sequences plus V-gene enrichment. Here the immuneACCESS table is served through TCRdb, limited to in-frame sequences with V and J called. Missing clones are a known gap in these copies; in checked studies unresolved V genes cover under half, and the rest lacks a known reason. Clonal size and the V and J genes are those of that table, whereas D and trimming came from the DNA. Recorded for this sample are about 40,000 clones; around nine tenths of them occurred a single time. Approximately 3.5% of the sample rests with the top ten.

At diagnosis, peripheral blood, uninvolved tumor-adjacent lung and tumor were collected and stored as a combination of fresh-frozen and FFPE material. For TCR repertoire profiling, blood samples were analyzed in the form of peripheral blood mononuclear cells. Beyond this particular receptor, the publication reports: A median of around 50 of the top 100 tumor clones were detected in paired uninvolved adjacent lung, and around 30 of these tumor clones were also found among the top 100 clones of the paired uninvolved adjacent lung. Because of the exploratory design, TCR variables were selected using unadjusted p-values without false-discovery rate correction. Higher T cell density in blood was associated with longer overall survival, whereas higher clonality in adjacent lung was associated with shorter survival. Multi-region tumor sequencing was not performed, so intratumor heterogeneity could not be excluded. Uninvolved tumor-adjacent lung showed the highest T cell clonality, higher than tumor, which suggests more focused antigenic responses in the uninvolved tumor-adjacent lung.

To note about this clone: The antigen it binds to is not known. Base qualities were left out, and no much larger clone turns up one base away.

The chain is assembled from TRBV6-1 and TRBJ2-3, with 8 central nucleotides matching TRBD1. The source of this sequence is a man aged 18 to 49 with stage I lung adenocarcinoma. Here the sequenced sample was peripheral blood, taken before any cancer treatment. The DNA sequence reads TGTGCCAGCAGTACCGGACAGGGCCGCACAGATACGCAGTATTTT. Its coded protein is CASSTGQGRTDTQYF.